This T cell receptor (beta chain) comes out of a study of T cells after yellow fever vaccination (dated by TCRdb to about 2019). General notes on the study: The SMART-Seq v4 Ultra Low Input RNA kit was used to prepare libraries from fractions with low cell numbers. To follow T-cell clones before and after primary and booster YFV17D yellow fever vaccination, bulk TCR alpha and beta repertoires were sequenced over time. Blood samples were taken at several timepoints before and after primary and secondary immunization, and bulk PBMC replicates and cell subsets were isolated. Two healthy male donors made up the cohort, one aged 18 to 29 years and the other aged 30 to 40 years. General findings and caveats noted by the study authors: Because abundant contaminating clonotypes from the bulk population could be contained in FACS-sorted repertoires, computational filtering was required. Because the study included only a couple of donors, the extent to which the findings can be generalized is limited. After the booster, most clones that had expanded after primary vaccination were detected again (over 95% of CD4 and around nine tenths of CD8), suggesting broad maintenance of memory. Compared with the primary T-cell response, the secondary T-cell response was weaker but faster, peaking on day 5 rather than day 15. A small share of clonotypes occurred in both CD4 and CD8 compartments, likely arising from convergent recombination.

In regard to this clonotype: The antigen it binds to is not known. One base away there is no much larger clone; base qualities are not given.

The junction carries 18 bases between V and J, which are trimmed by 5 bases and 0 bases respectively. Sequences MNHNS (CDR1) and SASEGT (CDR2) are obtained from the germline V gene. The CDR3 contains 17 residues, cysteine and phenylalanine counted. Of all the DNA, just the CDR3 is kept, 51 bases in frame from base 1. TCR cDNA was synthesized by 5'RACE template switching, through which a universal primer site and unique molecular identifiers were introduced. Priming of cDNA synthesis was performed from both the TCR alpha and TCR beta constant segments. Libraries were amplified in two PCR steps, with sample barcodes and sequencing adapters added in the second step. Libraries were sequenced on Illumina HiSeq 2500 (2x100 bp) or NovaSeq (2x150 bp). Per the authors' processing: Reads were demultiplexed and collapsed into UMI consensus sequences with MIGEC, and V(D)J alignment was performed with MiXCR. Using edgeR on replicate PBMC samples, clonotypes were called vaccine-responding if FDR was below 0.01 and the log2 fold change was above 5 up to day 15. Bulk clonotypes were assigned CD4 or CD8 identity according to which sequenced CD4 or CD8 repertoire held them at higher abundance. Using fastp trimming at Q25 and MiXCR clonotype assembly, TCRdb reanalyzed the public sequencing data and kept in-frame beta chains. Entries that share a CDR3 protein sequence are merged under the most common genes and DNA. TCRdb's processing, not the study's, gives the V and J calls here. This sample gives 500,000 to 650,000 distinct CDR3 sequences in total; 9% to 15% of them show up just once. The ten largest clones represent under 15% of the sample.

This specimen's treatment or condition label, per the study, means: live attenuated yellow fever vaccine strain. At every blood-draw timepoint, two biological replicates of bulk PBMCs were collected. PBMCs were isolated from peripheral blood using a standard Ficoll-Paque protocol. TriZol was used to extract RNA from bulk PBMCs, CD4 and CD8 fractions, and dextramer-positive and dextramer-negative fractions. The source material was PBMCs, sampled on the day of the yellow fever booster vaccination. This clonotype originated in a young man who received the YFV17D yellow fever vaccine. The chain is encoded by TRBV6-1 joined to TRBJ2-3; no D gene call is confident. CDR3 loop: CASSSPPGGLSTDTQYF. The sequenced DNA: TGTGCCAGCAGTAGCCCTCCCGGCGGCCTAAGCACAGATACGCAGTATTTT.